Each of the 11 T cell receptor beta chains below was sequenced from the same sample in a study of shared clonotypes between healthy human individuals. Repertoires were generated with immunoSEQ multiplex PCR, while TCRdb's copy carries only in-frame clones and drops some. This sample has 950,000 to 1,300,000 clones, with roughly 70% found just once. The specimen was memory CD4+ T cells sorted from blood. The sample's subset: CD45RA-negative fraction. These receptors were obtained from a man aged 18 to 29 in good health.

This clone was seen at least ten times. V is TRBV6-6 and J is TRBJ2-7; tentative D call: TRBD2 (5 bases). In germline, CDR1 is MNHNY, CDR2 SVGAGI (reference sequence). V lost 8 bases and J lost 0, with 11 bases in between. The CDR3 is 13 residues long. The CDR3 sequence is CASGEGFSYEQYF. The CDR3 DNA is TGTGCCAGCGGTGAGGGTTTCTCCTACGAGCAGTACTTC.

CDR3 DNA: TGTGCCAGCAGAGCCGGGCTCCACACCGGGGAGCTGTTTTTT. Translating gives CASRAGLHTGELFF. The rearrangement links TRBV6-5 to TRBJ2-2; D gene ambiguous. The CDR3 loop spans 14 amino acids. Between the trimmed V and J ends, which lost 6 bases and 3 bases, there was a span of 11 bases. Germline V CDR1 and CDR2: MNHEY, SVGAGI.

The chain joins TRBV6-6 to TRBJ2-1, with a possible D match to TRBD2 (7 bases). V lost 10 bases and J 5 bases, leaving 21 bases between the germline ends. CDR1 and CDR2 from the germline V gene are MNHNY and SVGAGI (reference sequence). The CDR3 is made up of 15 amino acids. CDR3 DNA: TGTGCCACACACCCGCTAGGGGGGGGCCACAATGAGCAGTTCTTC. Protein product: CATHPLGGGHNEQFF.

J is TRBJ2-2 and V is TRBV10-2, with TRBD1 matching 12 bases. Germline CDR1 and CDR2: WSHSY and SAAADI. The junction had 7 bases not matched to a gene; V was cut back by 7 bases and J by 7 bases. The length of the CDR3 is 15 residues. CDR3 sequence (DNA): TGCGCCAGCAATTGGGACAGGGGGCGCAGCGGGGAGCTGTTTTTT. It encodes CASNWDRGRSGELFF.

The rearrangement uses TRBV6-4 and TRBJ2-7; the match to TRBD2 covers 8 bases. Per germline, CDR1 MRHNA and CDR2 SNTAGT. This CDR3 spans 15 amino acids. The ends lost 4 bases at V and 3 bases at J; junction bases unmatched: 8. CDR3 DNA sequence: TGTGCCAGCAGTGCATCTCGGGAGGGCCGCTACGAGCAGTACTTC. This sequence encodes CASSASREGRYEQYF.

The chain carries TRBV28 and TRBJ1-2; D uncertain. CDR1 and CDR2 from the germline V gene are MDHEN and SYDVKM. The CDR3 extends over 12 amino acids. The CDR3 region is CRTAGEGYGYTF. CDR3 nucleotides: TGTCGGACCGCCGGGGAGGGCTATGGCTACACCTTC.

V usage is TRBV2 and J usage is TRBJ1-2; TRBD1 matches 10 bases. V shed 6 bases and J 5 bases; nucleotides not matched to a gene: 9. The CDR3 runs to 15 residues. Germline loops: CDR1 SNHLY, CDR2 FYNNEI. The CDR3 DNA follows: TGTGCCAGCAGACCAGACAGGGGGCCGGCATATGGCTACACCTTC. Amino acid sequence: CASRPDRGPAYGYTF.

Concerning this clone itself: The sample holds other DNA sequences that translate to the same CDR3. The chain is built from TRBV12-5 and TRBJ2-2; 7 nucleotides agree with TRBD1. The CDR3 contains 13 residues. J gave up 5 bases and V 6 bases, and 3 bases lay outside the gene matches. The germline gives CDR1 LGHNT, CDR2 FRNRAP. CDR3 coding DNA: TGTGCTAGTGGCCTGACAGGGACCGGGGAGCTGTTTTTT. It codes for CASGLTGTGELFF.

The chain employs TRBV11-3 and TRBJ2-1; unclear D gene. This CDR3 has 15 residues. In germline, CDR1 is SGHNT, CDR2 YENEEA. Trimming removed 5 bases at V and 6 bases at J, with 17 bases between. The CDR3 is CASSVETGPFNEQFF. The CDR3 nucleotides read TGTGCCAGCAGCGTCGAGACCGGGCCTTTCAATGAGCAGTTCTTC.

This clone came up a few times. The identical CDR3 is also encoded by other nucleotide sequences in the sample. The CDR3 DNA reads TGTGCCAGCAGCTCGGGGGGCACAGATACGCAGTATTTT. Its protein is CASSSGGTDTQYF. The chain is built from TRBV7-3 and TRBJ2-3; TRBD2 is a possible D gene (6 bases). V shed 4 bases and J shed 1 base, with 6 bases lying between them. CDR1 and CDR2 from the germline V gene are SGHTA and FQGTGA. CDR3 size: 13 residues.

The chain uses TRBV5-1 and TRBJ1-1; no definite D call. The CDR3 sequence is 11 residues long. The germline CDR1 and CDR2 sequences are SGHRS and YFSETQ. With 5 bases removed from V and 5 bases from J, the gap between germline ends came to 7 bases. CDR3 coding DNA: TGCGCCAGCAGTGCCGGGACTGAAGCTTTCTTT. It translates to CASSAGTEAFF. Using reference TRBV5-1 and TRBJ1-1 for the parts outside the CDR3, the full variable domain is KAGVTQTPRYLIKTRGQQVTLSCSPISGHRSVSWYQQTPGQGLQFLFEYFSETQRNKGNFPGRFSGRQFSNSRSEMNVSTLELGDSALYLCASSAGTEAFFGQGTRLTVV.